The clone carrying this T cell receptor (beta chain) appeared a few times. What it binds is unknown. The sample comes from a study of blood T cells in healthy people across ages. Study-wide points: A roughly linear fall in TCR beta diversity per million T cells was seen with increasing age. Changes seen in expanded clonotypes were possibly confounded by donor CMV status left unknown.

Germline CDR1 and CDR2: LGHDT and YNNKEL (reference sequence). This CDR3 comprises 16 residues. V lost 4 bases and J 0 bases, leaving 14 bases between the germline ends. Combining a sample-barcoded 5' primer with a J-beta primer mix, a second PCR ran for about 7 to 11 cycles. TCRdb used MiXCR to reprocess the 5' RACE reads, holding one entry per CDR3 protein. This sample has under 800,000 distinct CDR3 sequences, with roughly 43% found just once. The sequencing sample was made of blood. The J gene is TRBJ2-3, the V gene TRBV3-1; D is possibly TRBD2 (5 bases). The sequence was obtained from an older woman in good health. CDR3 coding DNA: TGTGCCAGCAGCCTCTGGAGAGGGAAAAGCACAGATACGCAGTATTTT. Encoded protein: CASSLWRGKSTDTQYF.